These T cell receptor beta chains were read from a single sample in a study of T cell responses to AZD1222 COVID-19 vaccine. Clones were read by immunoSEQ multiplex PCR, and TCRdb kept only the in-frame ones, dropping some. Seen here are about 120,000 clones, about nine tenths observed once, and the top ten hold around 2.5%. Here the sequenced sample was peripheral blood, taken 28 days after the second AZD1222 dose. Receptors originate from an adult who received the AZD1222 COVID-19 vaccine. Each CDR3 is given with its conserved first and last residue. The D gene is left open where the match is weak. Rows give clone size only sometimes, using once, few, many, or a class for an expanded clone.

TRBJ2-7 - TRBD2 TRBV19 CASSITSGGAGNYEQYF TGTGCCAGTAGTATAACTAGCGGGGGGGCCGGGAACTACGAGCAGTACTTC
TRBJ1-1 - TRBD1 TRBV5-4 CASSAGTANTEAFF TGTGCCAGCAGCGCCGGGACAGCGAACACTGAAGCTTTCTTT
TRBJ2-7 - TRBD2 TRBV19 CASNAGGLAGSYEQYF TGTGCCAGTAATGCCGGAGGACTAGCGGGGTCCTACGAGCAGTACTTC
TRBJ1-5 - - TRBV7-3 CAIPLGYGAVTNQPQHF TGTGCCATCCCCTTGGGGTATGGGGCAGTAACAAATCAGCCCCAGCATTTT
TRBJ1-5 few TRBD1 TRBV15 CATSRDRGGQPQHF TGTGCCACCAGCAGAGACAGGGGGGGACAGCCCCAGCATTTT
TRBJ1-2 - TRBD1 TRBV2 CASSGWATGNYGYTF TGTGCCAGCAGTGGGTGGGCGACAGGGAACTATGGCTACACCTTC
TRBJ1-3 - TRBD1 TRBV9 CASGEGRGRWNTIYF TGTGCCAGCGGTGAAGGGAGGGGGCGGTGGAACACCATATATTTT
TRBJ1-4 - TRBD1 TRBV11-2 CASKQQGAREKLFF TGTGCCAGCAAACAACAGGGGGCGAGGGAAAAACTGTTTTTT
TRBJ1-2 - - TRBV19 CASSTSRWGDQNGYTF TGTGCCAGTAGTACCTCCCGGTGGGGCGACCAGAATGGCTACACCTTC
TRBJ1-2 - TRBD1 TRBV29-1 CSVEPGTGIYGYTF TGCAGCGTTGAACCCGGGACAGGGATTTATGGCTACACCTTC
TRBJ1-1 - - TRBV18 CASSPGGGNTEAFF TGTGCCAGCTCACCCGGCGGGGGCAACACTGAAGCTTTCTTT
TRBJ1-2 - - TRBV4-3 CASSQRAGRSAGYTF TGCGCCAGCAGCCAAAGGGCGGGACGCTCGGCTGGCTACACCTTC
TRBJ1-4 - TRBD1 TRBV7-9 CASSPGQVNEKLFF TGTGCCAGCAGTCCGGGACAGGTTAATGAAAAACTGTTTTTT
TRBJ1-2 - - TRBV11-2 CASSFEQGGIYGYTF TGTGCCAGCAGCTTCGAACAGGGTGGTATCTATGGCTACACCTTC
TRBJ1-3 few - TRBV2 CASRPEGGNTIYF TGTGCCAGCAGGCCCGAGGGGGGAAACACCATATATTTT
TRBJ1-6 - - TRBV4-3 CASSQEWGQDSPLHF TGCGCCAGCAGCCAAGAGTGGGGGCAGGATTCACCCCTCCACTTT
TRBJ2-7 - TRBD2 TRBV5-1 CASSRLSGANSYEQYF TGCGCCAGCAGCAGACTCAGCGGGGCCAACTCCTACGAGCAGTACTTC
TRBJ2-5 - - TRBV18 CASSQTPGPQETQYF TGTGCCAGCTCACAGACCCCGGGGCCCCAAGAGACCCAGTACTTC
TRBJ2-7 - TRBD1 TRBV23-1 CASSQSHAQGSYEQYF TGCGCCAGCAGTCAATCTCATGCACAGGGGTCCTACGAGCAGTACTTC
TRBJ2-1 - TRBD1 TRBV11-2 CASSLDRDRGNLKSYNEQFF TGTGCCAGCAGCTTAGACCGGGACAGGGGGAATTTAAAGTCCTACAATGAGCAGTTCTTC
TRBJ2-7 - TRBD1 TRBV7-9 CASSSYQGAHEQYF TGTGCCAGCAGCTCTTACCAGGGGGCCCACGAGCAGTACTTC
TRBJ1-3 - TRBD1 TRBV23-1 CASCTQGAGNTIYF TGCGCCAGCTGTACGCAGGGGGCTGGAAACACCATATATTTT
TRBJ1-2 - - TRBV9 CASSPELPGLGGYTF TGTGCCAGCAGCCCGGAATTACCGGGCCTGGGGGGCTACACCTTC
TRBJ2-5 - - TRBV4-1 CASSQGPPGGGETQYF TGCGCCAGCAGCCAAGGGCCCCCAGGTGGGGGAGAGACCCAGTACTTC
TRBJ2-1 - - TRBV7-9 CASSLGAGFEQFF TGTGCCAGCAGCCTCGGAGCGGGTTTTGAGCAGTTCTTC
TRBJ1-6 - - TRBV7-8 CASTNYGEGSPLHF TGTGCCAGCACCAACTATGGGGAAGGCTCACCCCTCCACTTT
TRBJ1-5 - - TRBV7-2 CASSLNRLGNQPQHF TGTGCCAGCAGCTTAAACAGGCTTGGAAATCAGCCCCAGCATTTT
TRBJ1-2 - - TRBV30 CAWTQGVYGYTF TGTGCCTGGACACAAGGAGTTTATGGCTACACCTTC
TRBJ1-3 - - TRBV6-1 CASSEGGVLNTIYF TGTGCCAGCAGTGAAGGGGGGGTCCTAAACACCATATATTTT
TRBJ1-5 - - TRBV12-3/TRBV12-4 CASRPTRYQPQHF TGTGCCAGCAGACCTACAAGGTACCAGCCCCAGCATTTT
TRBJ1-1 - - TRBV5-1 CASSPQGDTTEAFF TGCGCCAGCAGCCCACAGGGCGATACCACTGAAGCTTTCTTT
TRBJ2-7 - TRBD2 TRBV6-6 CASSFSGGAGAEEQYF TGTGCCAGCAGTTTTAGCGGGGGGGCAGGAGCTGAAGAGCAGTACTTC
TRBJ1-2 - TRBD1 TRBV6-5 CASNRDRDNYGYTF TGTGCCAGCAACCGGGACAGAGATAACTATGGCTACACCTTC
TRBJ1-2 - - TRBV19 CASSIGSSNYGYTF TGTGCCAGTAGTATTGGCTCCTCTAACTATGGCTACACCTTC
TRBJ2-6 - TRBD1 TRBV5-4 CASSIGTALSSGANVLTF TGTGCCAGCAGCATAGGGACAGCCCTAAGCTCTGGGGCCAACGTCCTGACTTTC
TRBJ2-1 - TRBD2 TRBV19 CASSRLPGLAGGNNEQFF TGTGCCAGTAGTAGACTACCGGGACTAGCGGGGGGAAACAATGAGCAGTTCTTC
TRBJ2-7 once - TRBV15 CATRAWGRESYEQYF TGTGCCACCCGAGCGTGGGGCAGGGAGTCCTACGAGCAGTACTTC
TRBJ2-3 once - TRBV11-2 CASSLGRTDTQYF TGTGCCAGCAGCTTAGGCAGAACAGATACGCAGTATTTT
TRBJ1-5 - - TRBV4-1 CASSQVGGYLQPQHF TGCGCCAGCAGCCAAGTTGGAGGGTACCTTCAGCCCCAGCATTTT
TRBJ2-2 - TRBD2 TRBV18 CASGLAGLGELFF TGTGCCAGCGGACTAGCGGGGCTCGGGGAGCTGTTTTTT
TRBJ2-1 - - TRBV24-1 CATSAQGYEQFF TGTGCCACCAGCGCGCAGGGTTATGAGCAGTTCTTC
TRBJ2-3 - - TRBV11-2 CASSLDRGTQYF TGTGCCAGCAGCCTAGACAGAGGTACGCAGTATTTT
TRBJ1-2 - TRBD1 TRBV18 CASSGGQGAVYGYTF TGTGCCAGCTCAGGAGGACAGGGGGCCGTCTATGGCTACACCTTC
TRBJ1-2 - - TRBV18 CASSLAGGDRGYTF TGTGCCAGCTCACTGGCCGGGGGTGATCGTGGCTACACCTTC
TRBJ2-3 - TRBD1 TRBV12-3/TRBV12-4 CASSTGAGTQYF TGTGCCAGCAGCACAGGGGCCGGTACGCAGTATTTT
TRBJ1-4 - - TRBV3-1/TRBV3-2 CASRPGRGFEKLFF TGTGCCAGCAGACCGGGACGGGGGTTTGAAAAACTGTTTTTT
TRBJ2-2 once - TRBV5-1 CASSQGPRATGELFF TGCGCCAGCAGCCAGGGCCCAAGGGCGACCGGGGAGCTGTTTTTT
TRBJ1-4 - - TRBV5-1 CASSLGGHNEKLFF TGCGCCAGCAGCTTGGGAGGGCATAATGAAAAACTGTTTTTT
TRBJ1-5 - TRBD1 TRBV6-1 CASSVGTGVSNQPQHF TGTGCCAGCAGTGTGGGGACAGGGGTTAGCAATCAGCCCCAGCATTTT
TRBJ2-6 - - TRBV30 CAWSRSRSSGANVLTF TGTGCCTGGAGTCGGAGTCGGAGCTCTGGGGCCAACGTCCTGACTTTC
TRBJ1-2 - - TRBV5-1 CASITTGAGGYTF TGCGCCAGCATAACAACTGGGGCGGGGGGCTACACCTTC
TRBJ1-1 - - TRBV5-8 CASSSLWVGPEAFF TGTGCCAGCAGCTCCCTGTGGGTTGGGCCTGAAGCTTTCTTT
TRBJ1-1 - - TRBV6-6 CASRQLPEAFF TGTGCCAGCAGGCAACTTCCTGAAGCTTTCTTT
TRBJ1-1 - TRBD1 TRBV19 CASRDGDRLNTEAFF TGTGCCAGTAGAGATGGGGACAGGCTGAACACTGAAGCTTTCTTT
TRBJ1-3 - - TRBV7-9 CASSRLGVSGNTIYF TGTGCCAGCAGCCGACTGGGGGTATCCGGAAACACCATATATTTT
TRBJ2-7 - - TRBV10-3 CAISERGGHETGEQYF TGTGCCATCAGTGAAAGAGGGGGACACGAAACGGGGGAGCAGTACTTC
TRBJ1-6 - - TRBV18 CASSPPTDQTRSPLHF TGTGCCAGCTCACCACCTACCGACCAGACGCGTTCACCCCTCCACTTT
TRBJ1-2 - - TRBV5-1 CASSPLNYGYTF TGCGCCAGCAGCCCCCTAAATTATGGCTACACCTTC
TRBJ1-6 once - TRBV19 CASSSLGTRTLNSPLHF TGTGCCAGTAGTAGTCTGGGGACACGGACCCTTAATTCACCCCTCCACTTT
TRBJ2-2 - - TRBV19 CAIAGRNTGELFF TGTGCCATCGCGGGGAGGAACACCGGGGAGCTGTTTTTT